These 8 T cell receptor beta chains came from one sample sequenced in a study of blood T cell repertoires in COVID-19 (dated by TCRdb to the early 2020s). The library was produced with the immunoSEQ multiplex PCR assay. TCRdb provides this immuneACCESS table in a form limited to in-frame rearrangements. Some clones are lacking; in checked studies, under half of them reflect an unresolved V gene, and why the rest are absent is not known. The table for this sample lists some 200,000 clones; about 85% of them were counted only once. 5.5% to 8.5% of the sample rests with the top ten. Sequencing used peripheral blood. These receptors were obtained from a woman older than 75 in a cohort sampled during active or convalescent COVID-19.

This rearrangement joins TRBV9 to TRBJ1-1, with D maybe TRBD1 (5 bases). The V and J ends lost 0 bases and 3 bases respectively, with 15 bases between them. There are 16 residues in the CDR3. The germline gives CDR1 SGDLS, CDR2 YYNGEE. The CDR3 DNA is TGTGCCAGCAGCGTAGGAACCGACAGACCATACACTGAAGCTTTCTTT. Its protein is CASSVGTDRPYTEAFF.

The V gene is TRBV5-1, the J gene TRBJ1-3; D gene uncertain. The CDR3 length is 16 residues. Germline values: CDR1 SGHRS, CDR2 YFSETQ. V was pared by 0 bases and J by 0 bases, with 10 bases between. The CDR3, as DNA: TGCGCCAGCAGCTTGGAGTCCAGGAACTCTGGAAACACCATATATTTT. Its translation is CASSLESRNSGNTIYF. Drawing the rest from reference TRBV5-1 and TRBJ1-3, the complete variable domain is KAGVTQTPRYLIKTRGQQVTLSCSPISGHRSVSWYQQTPGQGLQFLFEYFSETQRNKGNFPGRFSGRQFSNSRSEMNVSTLELGDSALYLCASSLESRNSGNTIYFGEGSWLTVV.

This chain links TRBV3-1 (or the pseudogene TRBV3-2) with TRBJ2-7, with D maybe TRBD2 (6 bases). Germline V lookup: CDR1 LGHDT, CDR2 YNNKEL (reference sequence). The CDR3 loop spans 15 amino acids. V shed 3 bases and J shed 3 bases, with 15 bases lying between them. CDR3 sequence reads: CASSQGVGSGYEQYV. For the CDR3, the DNA is TGTGCCAGCAGCCAGGGGGTGGGTAGCGGCTACGAGCAGTACGTC.

This chain connects TRBV2 to TRBJ2-2; TRBD2 matches at 9 bases. Germline V lookup: CDR1 SNHLY, CDR2 FYNNEI. The length of the CDR3 is 15 residues. Trimming at V came to 7 bases and at J to 1 base, leaving 4 bases not matched to a gene. The CDR3 loop reads CASKFSGRNTGELFF. CDR3 in DNA: TGTGCCAGCAAATTTAGCGGGAGGAACACCGGGGAGCTGTTTTTT.

The rearrangement joins TRBV20-1 to TRBJ1-1; unclear D gene. Germline V gene data show CDR1 as DFQATT and CDR2 as SNEGSKA (reference sequence). V lost 5 bases and J 5 bases, leaving 6 bases between the germline ends. This CDR3 spans 10 amino acids. This CDR3 is CSAVLTEAFF. The CDR3 DNA reads as TGCAGTGCTGTATTGACTGAAGCTTTCTTT.

The V gene is TRBV9, the J gene TRBJ1-3, with a possible D match to TRBD1 (6 bases). Between the trimmed V and J ends, which lost 0 bases and 1 base, there was a span of 8 bases. The CDR3 totals 15 residues. Germline CDR1 SGDLS, CDR2 YYNGEE. The DNA for the CDR3 is TGTGCCAGCAGCGTAGAAGGGGGTTCTGGAAACACCATATATTTT. This gives the protein CASSVEGGSGNTIYF.

This clone was counted between two and nine times. This sequence joins TRBV2 and TRBJ2-5, with D perhaps matching TRBD1 (5 bases). Germline-derived CDR1 and CDR2 are SNHLY and FYNNEI. The length of the CDR3 is 13 residues. V shed 4 bases and J shed 4 bases, with 10 bases lying between them. This CDR3 reads CASSGGQSETQYF. The CDR3 DNA sequence: TGTGCCAGCAGTGGGGGCCAGTCAGAGACCCAGTACTTC.

This clone was recorded only once. The chain couples TRBV6-5 to TRBJ1-5; D not certain. The CDR3 contains 14 residues. Germline V gene lookup returns CDR1 MNHEY and CDR2 SVGAGI. V lost 8 bases to trimming and J lost 0 bases, with 11 bases between them. The CDR3 DNA reads TGTGCCAGCTGGGCGCCATATAGCAATCAGCCCCAGCATTTT. Amino acid sequence: CASWAPYSNQPQHF.